This TCR beta chain comes out of a study of response to subunit inactivated influenza vaccine. Study observations and caveats: The authors suggested that few new T cells are recruited per seasonal influenza vaccination.

CDR3 size: 11 residues. Germline lookup yields CDR1 KGHDR and CDR2 SFDVKD. Trimming removed 4 bases at V and 5 bases at J, with 4 bases between. This clonotype was detected ten times or more. Its antigen is unknown. Via MiXCR, TCRdb re-called the RT-PCR reads, giving one row per CDR3 protein. The data show a few hundred thousand distinct CDR3 sequences, with about a fifth seen just once and roughly 10% held by the top ten. The receptor was isolated from a man in his fifties or sixties who received an inactivated influenza vaccine. The chain couples TRBV24-1 to TRBJ1-2; no clear D. The specimen was PBMCs from blood, collected about 20 months after vaccination. The CDR3 reads CATSDSYGYTF. The CDR3 DNA follows: TGTGCCACCAGTGACTCTTATGGCTACACCTTC.